A single sample gave rise to the 25 T cell receptor beta chains below, sequenced in a study of shared clonotypes between healthy human individuals. Here immunoSEQ multiplex PCR was the method, and the copy in TCRdb shows in-frame clones only, minus some. The table has some 2,100,000 clones, around 95% seen once; the top ten hold 0.1% to 0.15%. Sample: naive CD4+ T cells sorted from blood. Subset: CD45RA+ positively selected. The receptors come from a man between 18 and 35 years old in good health.

Only one count was recorded for this clone. V and J are TRBV5-1 and TRBJ2-3; 10 bases are a match to TRBD2. Germline loops: CDR1 SGHRS, CDR2 YFSETQ. CDR3 length: 14 residues. Trimming took 5 bases from V and 6 from J; bases not matched to a gene: 6. The CDR3 is CASRASGSRDTQYF. CDR3 bases: TGCGCCAGCAGAGCTAGCGGGAGTAGGGATACGCAGTATTTT.

CDR3: CASRKTGNTEAFF. The CDR3 DNA is TGTGCCAGCAGAAAGACAGGTAACACTGAAGCTTTCTTT. The chain has TRBV7-2 and TRBJ1-1; D may be TRBD1 (6 bases). The germline gives CDR1 SGHTA, CDR2 FQGNSA. This CDR3 has 13 amino acids. Trimming took off 6 bases at V and 2 bases at J, with 10 bases between the two ends.

V is TRBV2 and J is TRBJ1-6; TRBD1 is a possible D gene (5 bases). V lost 4 bases to trimming and J lost 10 bases, with 11 bases between them. Germline CDR1 SNHLY, CDR2 FYNNEI. This CDR3 is 13 amino acids long. This CDR3 reads CASSGQKESPLHF. CDR3 DNA sequence: TGTGCCAGCAGTGGACAGAAAGAGTCACCCCTCCACTTT. The full variable domain, with the rest looked up from reference TRBV2 and TRBJ1-6, is EPEVTQTPSHQVTQMGQEVILRCVPISNHLYFYWYRQILGQKVEFLVSFYNNEISEKSEIFDDQFSVERPDGSNFTLKIRSTKLEDSAMYFCASSGQKESPLHFGNGTRLTVT.

A word on this clone: This specimen includes other DNA sequences encoding the same CDR3. This chain joins TRBV6-1 and TRBJ1-4, with 9 bases identical to TRBD1. Looked up from germline, CDR1 is MNHNS and CDR2 is SASEGT. Trimming took 6 bases from V and 2 from J; bases not matched to a gene: 1. CDR3 length equals 14 residues. CDR3 protein: CASSDRGTNEKLFF. The CDR3 DNA reads as TGTGCCAGCAGCGACAGGGGGACTAATGAAAAACTGTTTTTT.

CDR3: CASSYYEAGRETQYF. The CDR3 DNA follows: TGTGCCAGCAGTTACTACGAAGCGGGGAGGGAGACCCAGTACTTC. V gene TRBV6-5 combines with J gene TRBJ2-5; 7 bases line up with TRBD2. This CDR3 has 15 amino acids. V was clipped by 1 base and J by 5 bases; unmatched bases: 7. The germline V gene has CDR1 MNHEY and CDR2 SVGAGI.

This clone was seen a few times. The chain employs TRBV10-3 and TRBJ1-3, with 7 bases lining up with TRBD1. There are 14 residues in the CDR3. The J segment lost 3 bases and the V segment lost 7 bases, leaving 6 bases of the junction unmatched. In germline, CDR1 is ENHRY, CDR2 SYGVKD. The CDR3 region is CAITQGDSGNTIYF. The CDR3 nucleotides are TGTGCCATCACCCAGGGGGACAGTGGAAACACCATATATTTT.

The rearrangement uses TRBV10-1 and TRBJ1-5; 8 bases align to TRBD1. Germline values: CDR1 WNHNN, CDR2 SYGVQD (reference sequence). This CDR3 comprises 14 residues. J lost 6 bases, V lost 5 bases, and 6 bases had no gene match. CDR3 loop: CASSPTGVGQPQHF. CDR3 bases: TGCGCCAGCAGTCCGACAGGGGTGGGTCAGCCCCAGCATTTT.

The chain couples TRBV30 to TRBJ2-3; D might be TRBD1 (6 bases). Germline CDR1 is GTSNPN and CDR2 is SVGIG (reference sequence). The V and J ends lost 0 bases and 4 bases respectively, with 23 bases between them. The CDR3 runs 18 residues. The CDR3 bases are TGTGCCTGGAGTGTCCCACAGGGATTGGGCCTTAAAGCAGATACGCAGTATTTT. The encoded protein is CAWSVPQGLGLKADTQYF.

V gene TRBV6-1 combines with J gene TRBJ1-2; no definite D call. Per germline, CDR1 MNHNS and CDR2 SASEGT. The V gene lost 6 bases and the J gene lost 4 bases, with 6 bases spanning the gap. CDR3 size: 11 residues. CDR3 sequence: CASSHTYGYTF. The CDR3 DNA follows: TGTGCCAGCAGCCACACCTATGGCTACACCTTC.

The V and J genes are TRBV6-1 and TRBJ2-7; TRBD1 or TRBD2 may be the D gene (5 bases each). Looked up from germline, CDR1 is MNHNS and CDR2 is SASEGT. The V and J ends lost 3 bases and 2 bases respectively, with 14 bases between them. CDR3 size: 15 residues. The CDR3 coding sequence is TGTGCCAGCAGTGAGCCGGGACGGATTACCTACGAGCAGTACTTC. It codes for CASSEPGRITYEQYF.

This chain joins TRBV6-5 and TRBJ2-2; D is unresolved. The CDR3 runs 12 residues. In germline, CDR1 is MNHEY, CDR2 SVGAGI. The V end was cut by 8 bases, the J end by 3 bases, with 7 bases between. This CDR3 reads CASGRYTGELFF. The CDR3 DNA sequence: TGTGCCAGCGGTAGATACACCGGGGAGCTGTTTTTT.

In regard to this clone: This CDR3 is also generated by other DNA sequences in the sample. This chain connects TRBV5-4 to TRBJ2-1; the match to TRBD1 covers 9 bases. With V trimmed by 4 bases and J by 4 bases, 6 bases remained unmatched. Looked up from germline, CDR1 is SGHNT and CDR2 is YYREEE (reference sequence). The CDR3 has 15 amino acids. The CDR3 region is CASSLDRGEYNEQFF. CDR3 coding DNA: TGTGCCAGCAGCCTGGACAGGGGCGAATACAATGAGCAGTTCTTC.

The chain employs TRBV29-1 and TRBJ1-2; D unresolved. Looked up from germline, CDR1 is SQVTM and CDR2 is ANQGSEA. V lost 7 bases and J lost 0, with 9 bases in between. The CDR3 is 12 residues long. Here the CDR3 reads CSGGATNYGYTF. The CDR3 nucleotides are TGCAGCGGAGGAGCAACTAACTATGGCTACACCTTC.

A remark on this clone: The same CDR3 arises from other DNA sequences in this sample as well. The V and J genes are TRBV5-1 and TRBJ1-5, with a tentative D call TRBD1 (6 bases). The CDR3 is 13 amino acids. Between the trimmed V and J ends, which lost 5 bases and 4 bases, there was a span of 10 bases. Germline loops: CDR1 SGHRS, CDR2 YFSETQ. The CDR3 sequence: CASSPGENQPQHF. The CDR3 DNA is TGCGCCAGCAGTCCAGGGGAAAATCAGCCCCAGCATTTT.

This clone appeared once. Other DNA sequences within the sample encode an identical CDR3. This rearrangement joins TRBV11-2 to TRBJ2-7, with D unclear. V lost 0 bases, J lost 4 bases, and 4 bases lay in between. Per germline, CDR1 SGHAT and CDR2 FQNNGV. This CDR3 has 12 amino acids. CDR3 sequence reads: CASSLDRYEQYF. The CDR3 DNA follows: TGTGCCAGCAGCTTAGATAGGTACGAGCAGTACTTC.

This rearrangement joins TRBV6-5 to TRBJ1-2; D is unresolved. The germline V gene has CDR1 MNHEY and CDR2 SVGAGI. V lost 6 bases to trimming and J lost 5 bases, with 13 bases between them. The CDR3 totals 13 residues. The CDR3 here is CASRTAQGYGYTF. Here the CDR3 DNA reads TGTGCCAGCAGGACGGCCCAAGGATATGGCTACACCTTC.

Notes on this clone: Other DNA sequences within the sample encode an identical CDR3. The J gene is TRBJ1-3, the V gene TRBV7-8; the D is unclear. CDR1 and CDR2 from the germline V gene are SGHVS and FQNEAQ. Trimming pared 1 base from V and 0 bases from J, leaving 10 bases between. The CDR3 is made up of 16 amino acids. The CDR3 loop reads CASSLEGGSSGNTIYF. For the CDR3, the DNA is TGTGCCAGCAGCTTAGAGGGCGGATCCTCTGGAAACACCATATATTTT.

The V and J genes are TRBV6-1 and TRBJ2-3, with 8 bases identical to TRBD2. This CDR3 is built from 14 residues. Losses at the gene ends were 4 bases for V and 5 bases for J; bases not matched to a gene: 5. Germline CDR1 and CDR2: MNHNS and SASEGT. The CDR3 DNA sequence: TGTGCCAGCAGTGTGGCGGGGGGCGGAGATACGCAGTATTTT. It is translated as CASSVAGGGDTQYF.

This chain connects TRBV5-6 to TRBJ2-7; TRBD1 or TRBD2 may be the D gene (5 bases each). V was clipped by 3 bases and J by 1 base, with 14 bases between them. CDR1 is SGHDT and CDR2 is YYEEEE in the germline V gene. The length of the CDR3 is 15 residues. The CDR3: CASSWGRMASYEQYF. The DNA for the CDR3 is TGTGCCAGCAGCTGGGGACGGATGGCGTCCTACGAGCAGTACTTC.

The rearrangement links TRBV10-3 to TRBJ1-4, with 9 bases identical to TRBD1. Germline V lookup: CDR1 ENHRY, CDR2 SYGVKD. CDR3 length: 14 amino acids. The V segment lost 4 bases and the J segment 6 bases; nucleotides outside the gene matches: 3. The CDR3 spells CAISADRGDEKLFF. The CDR3 nucleotides read TGTGCCATCAGTGCGGACAGGGGAGATGAAAAACTGTTTTTT.

The chain joins TRBV19 to TRBJ2-3, with 10 nucleotides matching TRBD2. Germline V gene data show CDR1 as LNHDA and CDR2 as SQIVND (reference sequence). The CDR3 spans 17 residues. V was clipped by 5 bases and J by 2 bases; unmatched bases: 10. CDR3 DNA: TGTGCCAGTAGTGATCCAGCGGGGGGGATGTTCACAGATACGCAGTATTTT. It encodes CASSDPAGGMFTDTQYF.

The gene calls are TRBV7-9 and TRBJ2-7, with 7 nucleotides matching TRBD2. CDR3 length: 13 residues. J lost 3 bases, V lost 1 base, and 0 bases had no gene match. The V gene's germline CDR1 is SEHNR and CDR2 FQNEAQ (reference sequence). This chain's CDR3 is CASSLGEGYEQYF. CDR3 nucleotides: TGTGCCAGCAGCTTAGGGGAGGGCTACGAGCAGTACTTC.

Concerning this clone itself: Distinct nucleotide sequences in the sample also encode this CDR3. The V and J genes are TRBV18 and TRBJ2-5; 7 bases are shared with TRBD2. The J segment lost 5 bases and the V segment lost 0 bases, leaving 3 bases of the junction unmatched. The CDR3 spans 14 residues. Germline values: CDR1 KGHSH, CDR2 LQKENI. CDR3 loop: CASSPPGGAETQYF. CDR3 sequence (DNA): TGTGCCAGCTCACCACCGGGAGGGGCGGAGACCCAGTACTTC.

The chain has TRBV28 and TRBJ2-7; 7 positions agree with TRBD2. Trimming took 6 bases from V and 4 from J; bases not matched to a gene: 12. The CDR3 length is 15 residues. Germline V gene lookup returns CDR1 MDHEN and CDR2 SYDVKM. The CDR3 DNA is TGTGCCAGCAGACATCCCAGCGGGACGGGATACGAGCAGTACTTC. Translation gives CASRHPSGTGYEQYF.

This rearrangement joins TRBV7-3 to TRBJ2-6; D is unclear. The germline V and J ends were trimmed by 5 bases and 0 bases, with 8 bases remaining between them. This CDR3 comprises 15 residues. Germline CDR1 reads SGHTA; CDR2 reads FQGTGA. The CDR3, as DNA: TGTGCCAGCAGCCCCGGTCGCTCTGGGGCCAACGTCCTGACTTTC. Residues: CASSPGRSGANVLTF.